This TCR beta chain emerged from a study of liver allograft versus peripheral blood T cells. Background on the study: Comparative analysis was performed on T cell receptor repertoires from transplanted livers and from recipients' peripheral blood. Study-level results: There were reportedly differences between T cell receptor repertoires inside liver allografts and those in peripheral blood.

CDR3 length equals 15 residues. Germline CDR1 and CDR2: MNHEY and SVGAGI. The V end was cut by 0 bases, the J end by 4 bases, with 12 bases between. TCRdb itself ran the reads through MiXCR, one entry per CDR3 protein. The table has around 10,000 distinct CDR3 sequences, approximately 17% seen once; the top ten hold 0.95% to 1.5%. This clonotype is medium-sized. Its antigen is as yet unknown. The sequence was collected from a human patient who had a liver transplant. Some T cells could come from the graft donor. This rearrangement joins TRBV6-5 to TRBJ1-2; the D is unclear. The CDR3 is CASSYSVHTGYGYTF. DNA for the CDR3: TGTGCCAGCAGTTACTCAGTGCATACGGGCTATGGCTACACCTTC.